The 20 T cell receptor beta chains below come from one sample, sequenced in a study of blood T cell repertoires in COVID-19. Assay: immunoSEQ multiplex PCR; the TCRdb copy retains only in-frame clones and omits some. The sample consists of 90,000 to 120,000 clones, 80% to 90% of them appearing once. Sequencing was done on a sample of peripheral blood. The receptors derive from a human donor in a cohort sampled during active COVID-19.

The chain couples TRBV6-2 or TRBV6-3 to TRBJ2-3; the D gene is possibly TRBD2 (7 bases). CDR1 and CDR2 (germline): MNHEY, SVGEGT. The germline V and J ends were trimmed by 5 bases and 6 bases, with 18 bases remaining between them. The CDR3 is made up of 15 amino acids. The DNA of the CDR3 is TGTGCCAGCAGTAAATTAACGGGGGGCCTCGATACGCAGTATTTT. This gives the protein CASSKLTGGLDTQYF.

This clone showed up just once. The gene calls are TRBV27 and TRBJ2-1; the match to TRBD1 covers 9 bases. The germline CDR1 and CDR2 sequences are MNHEY and SMNVEV (reference sequence). Losses at the gene ends were 5 bases for V and 6 bases for J; bases not matched to a gene: 11. The CDR3 runs 16 residues. The CDR3 DNA sequence: TGTGCCAGCAGTGGGTCCGGGACAGGGTTGAGCAATGAGCAGTTCTTC. It translates to CASSGSGTGLSNEQFF.

The chain combines TRBV7-2 with TRBJ2-5, with D possibly being TRBD2 (6 bases). In germline, CDR1 is SGHTA, CDR2 FQGNSA. CDR3 length: 15 amino acids. The V gene lost 0 bases and the J gene lost 5 bases, with 13 bases spanning the gap. The CDR3 loop reads CASSLATGDRETQYF. The DNA of the CDR3 is TGTGCCAGCAGCTTAGCAACGGGGGATCGGGAGACCCAGTACTTC.

The gene calls are TRBV28 and TRBJ2-3; the match to TRBD2 covers 8 bases. V dropped 2 bases and J dropped 7; count of bases not matched to a gene: 5. From germline, CDR1 is MDHEN and CDR2 SYDVKM. The CDR3 has 14 residues. Here the CDR3 reads CASSLGGGRNTQYF. The CDR3 DNA is TGTGCCAGCAGTTTAGGCGGGGGGAGAAATACGCAGTATTTT.

The chain employs TRBV7-2 and TRBJ2-2, with D perhaps matching TRBD2 (6 bases). Trimming cost V 3 bases and J 0 bases, with 8 bases left between them. The CDR3 extends over 15 amino acids. The germline gives CDR1 SGHTA, CDR2 FQGNSA. CDR3 DNA: TGTGCCAGCAGCTTGGGGGGTACGAACACCGGGGAGCTGTTTTTT. It codes for CASSLGGTNTGELFF.

The genes are TRBV28 and TRBJ1-3, with 10 bases aligning to TRBD1. J was trimmed by 2 bases and V by 6 bases; bases with no gene match: 1. Germline V gene sequence: CDR1 MDHEN, CDR2 SYDVKM. There are 14 residues in the CDR3. The CDR3 here is CASRGTGAGNTIYF. CDR3 nucleotides: TGTGCCAGCAGGGGGACAGGGGCTGGAAACACCATATATTTT.

This chain links TRBV7-6 with TRBJ2-3; the D gene is possibly TRBD2 (5 bases). The V gene lost 1 base and the J gene lost 1 base, with 12 bases spanning the gap. The germline V gene has CDR1 SGHVS and CDR2 FNYEAQ. CDR3 size: 16 residues. The CDR3 loop reads CASSLGLATRTDTQYF. For the CDR3, the DNA is TGTGCCAGCAGCTTAGGCCTAGCCACTCGCACAGATACGCAGTATTTT.

The gene calls are TRBV27 and TRBJ2-1, with 12 bases that match TRBD2. The CDR3 contains 18 residues. In germline, CDR1 is MNHEY, CDR2 SMNVEV (reference sequence). J gave up 1 base and V 6 bases, and 10 bases lay outside the gene matches. CDR3 loop: CASSTLAGGPRSYNEQFF. As DNA, the CDR3 is TGTGCCAGCAGCACTCTAGCGGGGGGGCCTAGGTCCTACAATGAGCAGTTCTTC.

The chain employs TRBV20-1 and TRBJ2-1; weak D call: TRBD1 (5 bases). This CDR3 has 14 amino acids. V lost 3 bases and J lost 0, with 9 bases in between. CDR1 DFQATT and CDR2 SNEGSKA come from the germline V gene (reference sequence). The CDR3 loop reads CSASNQGSYNEQFF. The CDR3 nucleotides are TGCAGTGCTAGTAACCAGGGCTCCTACAATGAGCAGTTCTTC.

V gene TRBV7-3 combines with J gene TRBJ1-2; D might be TRBD1 (6 bases). Germline CDR1 is SGHTA and CDR2 is FQGTGA. The CDR3 sequence is 14 residues long. The V end was cut by 5 bases, the J end by 5 bases, with 15 bases between. The CDR3 nucleotides read TGTGCCAGCAGCGCCCGACCAGGGGATTATGGCTACACCTTC. Its protein is CASSARPGDYGYTF. The whole variable domain, filled in from reference TRBV7-3 and TRBJ1-2, reads GAGVSQTPSNKVTEKGKYVELRCDPISGHTALYWYRQSLGQGPEFLIYFQGTGAADDSGLPNDRFFAVRPEGSVSTLKIQRTERGDSAVYLCASSARPGDYGYTFGSGTRLTVV.

The J gene is TRBJ1-5, the V gene TRBV12-3 or TRBV12-4; 7 bases align to TRBD1. The ends lost 6 bases at V and 5 bases at J; junction bases unmatched: 4. This CDR3 contains 13 residues. Written as DNA, the CDR3 is TGTGCCAGCAGAACAGGGGTCTATCAGCCCCAGCATTTT. Translation: CASRTGVYQPQHF.

The chain joins TRBV2 to TRBJ2-5; TRBD2 agrees at 7 bases. J lost 5 bases, V lost 6 bases, and 6 bases had no gene match. CDR1 and CDR2 (germline): SNHLY, FYNNEI. This CDR3 has 13 residues. This chain's CDR3 is CASRGEGAETQYF. Written as DNA, the CDR3 is TGTGCCAGCAGGGGGGAGGGCGCGGAGACCCAGTACTTC.

The rearrangement joins TRBV11-2 to TRBJ1-1, with 11 bases matching TRBD1. Germline V gives CDR1 SGHAT, CDR2 FQNNGV. The CDR3 has 16 amino acids. With V trimmed by 3 bases and J by 4 bases, 7 bases remained unmatched. The chain's CDR3 is CASSLPGQGVTTEAFF. The CDR3 region has the DNA TGTGCCAGCAGCTTGCCGGGACAGGGGGTTACCACTGAAGCTTTCTTT.

This clone was counted once. The V and J genes are TRBV20-1 and TRBJ2-3, with 8 nucleotides matching TRBD2. Germline loops: CDR1 DFQATT, CDR2 SNEGSKA (reference sequence). Trimming at V came to 3 bases and at J to 6 bases, leaving 20 bases not matched to a gene. The CDR3 loop spans 18 amino acids. In DNA form, the CDR3 reads TGCAGTGCTAGTCCCAGCGGGAGTAAATGGCTCGCGGGGGATACGCAGTATTTT. This translates into CSASPSGSKWLAGDTQYF.

V and J are TRBV18 and TRBJ2-2; 9 nucleotides match TRBD1. Trimming cost V 8 bases and J 3 bases; bases outside gene matches: 1. The CDR3 is 13 amino acids. The germline CDR1 and CDR2 sequences are KGHSH and LQKENI. DNA of the CDR3: TGTGCCAGCGACAGGGGGGACACCGGGGAGCTGTTTTTT. Amino acids: CASDRGDTGELFF. The full variable domain, its missing parts supplied by reference TRBV18 and TRBJ2-2, is NAGVMQNPRHLVRRRGQEARLRCSPMKGHSHVYWYRQLPEEGLKFMVYLQKENIIDESGMPKERFSAEFPKEGPSILRIQQVVRGDSAAYFCASDRGDTGELFFGEGSRLTVL.

J is TRBJ1-4 and V is TRBV4-1, with D hard to call. Germline CDR1 is MGHRA and CDR2 is YSYEKL. Trimming shortened V by 0 bases and J by 6 bases, and 11 bases separated the two germline ends. The CDR3 is 15 residues long. The CDR3 DNA sequence: TGCGCCAGCAGCCAAGAGCACTACGGAGATGAAAAACTGTTTTTT. It translates to CASSQEHYGDEKLFF.

The rearrangement uses TRBV28 and TRBJ2-1; no firm D call. The CDR3 runs to 14 residues. The V and J ends lost 6 bases and 0 bases respectively, with 9 bases between them. From germline, CDR1 is MDHEN and CDR2 SYDVKM. CDR3 nucleotide sequence: TGTGCCAGCAGGGGCAGCCTCTCCTACAATGAGCAGTTCTTC. Protein: CASRGSLSYNEQFF.

The chain uses TRBV24-1 and TRBJ2-3; possibly TRBD2 for D (6 bases). The CDR3 sequence is 14 residues long. The V gene lost 5 bases and the J gene lost 3 bases, with 11 bases spanning the gap. The germline V gene has CDR1 KGHDR and CDR2 SFDVKD. The CDR3: CATSGKGGTDTQYF. Here the CDR3 DNA reads TGTGCCACCAGTGGTAAGGGAGGAACAGATACGCAGTATTTT.

The chain joins TRBV10-3 to TRBJ1-4; maybe TRBD1 (6 bases). V was cut by 6 bases and J by 8 bases, with 16 bases left in between. The CDR3 extends over 14 amino acids. The V gene's germline CDR1 is ENHRY and CDR2 SYGVKD. CDR3 region: CAISPGGPREKLFF. The CDR3 DNA is TGTGCCATCAGCCCCGGGGGGCCACGAGAAAAACTGTTTTTT.

The chain is built from TRBV18 and TRBJ1-3, with D possibly being TRBD1 (5 bases). Per the germline V gene, CDR1 is KGHSH and CDR2 is LQKENI. The V and J ends lost 4 bases and 4 bases respectively, with 20 bases between them. CDR3 length: 17 amino acids. Written as DNA, the CDR3 is TGTGCCAGCTCACGATCCCCAGGGTCCCCGCCAGGAAACACCATATATTTT. It encodes CASSRSPGSPPGNTIYF.